This entry concerns a single T cell receptor beta chain. Some clones are missing from TCRdb's copy, which holds only in-frame ones; the method was immunoSEQ multiplex PCR. The table shows fewer than 100,000 clones, with about 89% occurring only once. The sample comes from a study of OX40 agonist ivuxolimab in advanced cancers. Study context: Patients were roughly 81% male with ages roughly 20 to 80, mean approximately 62. Therapy given before enrollment (anti-PD-1, anti-PD-L1 or anti-CTLA-4) was allowed, and 35% to 45% had some.

The ends lost 5 bases at V and 8 bases at J; junction bases unmatched: 3. The CDR3 runs 13 residues. The germline CDR1 and CDR2 sequences are SGHVS and FQNEAQ. Sequenced material: CD4+ or CD8+ T cells sorted from blood, taken in a trial of the OX40 agonist ivuxolimab. The V and J genes are TRBV7-8 and TRBJ2-2; 9 positions agree with TRBD1. This sequence originates from an adult with an advanced solid tumor such as melanoma, head and neck, liver or kidney cancer. The CDR3 sequence: CASSEQGAGELFF. CDR3 coding DNA: TGTGCCAGCAGCGAACAGGGGGCAGGGGAGCTGTTTTTT.